The T cell receptor (beta chain) described here comes from a study of cytomegalovirus exposure and HLA in healthy donors. The CDR3 covers 14 residues. The trim removed 7 bases at V and 7 bases at J, leaving 10 bases unmatched. CDR1 and CDR2 from the germline V gene are ENHRY and SYGVKD. The PCR was carried out with 60 Vbeta primers and 13 Jbeta primers. Repertoires were generated with immunoSEQ multiplex PCR, while TCRdb's copy carries only in-frame clones and drops some. The sample's table shows over 30,000 clones. Sequencing used PBMCs. This chain connects TRBV10-3 to TRBJ2-7; 10 bases fit TRBD1. This TCR derives from a man in his forties or fifties in good health and CMV-seronegative. CDR3 bases: TGTGCCATCACCGCCGACAGGGGGCTAGGAGAGCAGTACTTC. This sequence encodes CAITADRGLGEQYF.